The present T cell receptor beta chain was sequenced within a study of T cells in Graves' hyperthyroidism and ophthalmopathy. Study-wide results and limits: Blood also showed most of the thyroid clonotypes that were expanded above 0.001.

Amplified regions were TCR beta CDR3 sequences from RNA transcripts. A first-round RT-PCR of the TCR CDR3 used the HTBI primer set. TCRdb re-derived calls from the multiplex PCR reads in MiXCR, one entry per CDR3 protein. The repertoire holds 400,000 to 500,000 distinct CDR3 sequences, with approximately 14% as singletons. The germline CDR1 and CDR2 sequences are SEHNR and FQNEAQ (reference sequence). The germline V and J ends were trimmed by 3 bases and 8 bases, with 8 bases remaining between them. This CDR3 spans 12 amino acids. This clonotype has ten or more counts. Its antigen is currently unknown. Graves' hyperthyroidism was deemed stable absent ophthalmopathy progression within 18 months. Patients having uncontrolled infection, another autoimmune disease, pregnancy or lactation were not included. The authors took PBMCs from 10 ml fresh peripheral blood.

The chain links TRBV7-9 to TRBJ2-1, with D unresolved. The source of this sequence is a woman younger than 30 with Graves' hyperthyroidism. Sample: blood. CDR3 DNA sequence: TGTGCCAGCAGCTTCCCTAAGGATGAGCAGTTCTTC. Protein product: CASSFPKDEQFF.